This T cell receptor beta chain derives from a study of shared clonotypes between healthy human individuals. Turning to the study itself: Donors, aged 18 to 49, were a couple of women and a few men.

Details on this clone: Its specificity is unknown.

The study, taken as a whole, reports: A small donor pool kept down the genetic and exposure-history diversity that was represented. Clonotypes shared by all four donors outscored non-shared clonotypes in generation probability.

The CDR3 totals 18 residues. The V gene's germline CDR1 is MNHEY and CDR2 SMNVEV (reference sequence). J lost 4 bases, V lost 4 bases, and 16 bases had no gene match. Memory CD4+ cells were the fraction left after CD45RA+ naive selection. Only in-frame clones appear in the TCRdb table, and some are missing; sequencing was by immunoSEQ multiplex PCR. The data show about a million clones, 76% seen once. The material sequenced was memory CD4+ T cells sorted from blood. Subset reported: CD45RA-negative fraction. The TCR sequence derives from a man between 18 and 29 years old in good health. The chain couples TRBV27 to TRBJ1-2; TRBD1 matches 9 bases. The CDR3 reads CASSSISGTGYRPYGYTF. In DNA, the CDR3 is TGTGCCAGCAGTTCCATATCCGGGACAGGGTATCGTCCCTATGGCTACACCTTC.